Presented here are 10 T cell receptor beta chains from one specimen sequenced in a study of graft-versus-host responses after intestinal transplantation. Clones were sequenced by immunoSEQ multiplex PCR, and TCRdb holds only the in-frame ones, with some missing. The sample lists around 110,000 clones, 90% seen once, with about 0.18% in the top ten. Their antigen targets remain unknown. Material: unstimulated CD4+ T cells sorted from spleen or lymph node cells, obtained before intestinal transplant. The receptors were sampled from a human donor who received an intestinal transplant.

The rearrangement uses TRBV27 and TRBJ1-5, with 7 bases fitting TRBD1. The CDR3 spans 17 residues. Germline V CDR1 and CDR2: MNHEY, SMNVEV (reference sequence). J gave up 3 bases and V 2 bases, and 10 bases lay outside the gene matches. This CDR3 reads CASSLRRTGSFNQPQHF. The CDR3 region has the DNA TGTGCCAGCAGTTTAAGGAGGACAGGTTCTTTCAATCAGCCCCAGCATTTT.

The chain joins TRBV5-4 to TRBJ1-2; 7 bases are shared with TRBD1. The germline V gene encodes CDR1 SGHNT and CDR2 YYREEE (reference sequence). The CDR3 runs to 15 residues. Unmatched junction bases numbered 6, after V lost 3 bases and J lost 1 base. The CDR3 protein is CASSSRDRINYGYTF. The CDR3 bases are TGTGCCAGCAGCTCCCGGGACAGAATTAACTATGGCTACACCTTC.

This clone showed up just once. This rearrangement joins TRBV18 to TRBJ2-1; 8 nucleotides align to TRBD1. The CDR3 extends over 15 amino acids. The trim removed 3 bases at V and 6 bases at J, leaving 7 bases unmatched. CDR1 and CDR2 (germline): KGHSH, LQKENI. CDR3 nucleotides: TGTGCCAGCTCACCCCAGGACAGGGTCGGCAATGAGCAGTTCTTC. The encoded protein is CASSPQDRVGNEQFF.

The chain employs TRBV7-2 and TRBJ2-3; possible D gene TRBD2, 5 bases. The CDR3 has 14 residues. Germline values: CDR1 SGHTA, CDR2 FQGNSA. Between the trimmed V and J ends, which lost 5 bases and 6 bases, there was a span of 15 bases. In DNA form, the CDR3 reads TGTGCCAGCAGCCCCCAGCGGACGTTGGATACGCAGTATTTT. This gives the protein CASSPQRTLDTQYF.

This chain links TRBV27 with TRBJ2-7, with a weak D call TRBD1 (5 bases). Germline CDR1 is MNHEY and CDR2 is SMNVEV (reference sequence). Trimming left V 4 bases short and J 4 bases short, with 11 bases between. This CDR3 is built from 13 residues. As DNA, the CDR3 is TGTGCCAGCAGTTCCCCAGGGTCTTACGAGCAGTACTTC. It specifies CASSSPGSYEQYF.

V is TRBV6-6 and J is TRBJ1-2; 9 positions agree with TRBD1. The germline V gene encodes CDR1 MNHNY and CDR2 SVGAGI (reference sequence). V was clipped by 5 bases and J by 6 bases; unmatched bases: 7. The CDR3 has 14 amino acids. The CDR3: CASSPDRGGDGYTF. The CDR3 coding sequence is TGTGCCAGCAGTCCGGACAGGGGTGGCGATGGCTACACCTTC.

The V gene is TRBV30, the J gene TRBJ1-2, with 11 nucleotides matching TRBD1. The CDR3 is 14 amino acids. From germline, CDR1 is GTSNPN and CDR2 SVGIG (reference sequence). The CDR3 DNA sequence: TGTGCTGCAGCATGGACAGGGGGCTTGTATGGCTACACCTTC. It codes for CAAAWTGGLYGYTF.

This chain uses TRBV2 with TRBJ1-1; unclear D gene. Trimming removed 6 bases from V and 1 base from J, with 12 bases in between. The germline V gene has CDR1 SNHLY and CDR2 FYNNEI. The CDR3 contains 14 residues. The CDR3 coding sequence is TGTGCCAGCAGGGAAAGAGGGCAGAACACTGAAGCTTTCTTT. Translation gives CASRERGQNTEAFF. Filled out from reference TRBV2 and TRBJ1-1, the complete variable domain reads EPEVTQTPSHQVTQMGQEVILRCVPISNHLYFYWYRQILGQKVEFLVSFYNNEISEKSEIFDDQFSVERPDGSNFTLKIRSTKLEDSAMYFCASRERGQNTEAFFGQGTRLTVV.

The chain carries TRBV18 and TRBJ2-1, with 7 bases identical to TRBD2. Germline CDR1 and CDR2: KGHSH and LQKENI. This CDR3 region has 17 residues. Trimming at V came to 3 bases and at J to 2 bases, leaving 10 bases not matched to a gene. CDR3 region: CASSPPLAGVPYNEQFF. The CDR3 region has the DNA TGTGCCAGCTCACCCCCCCTGGCGGGAGTGCCCTACAATGAGCAGTTCTTC.

The V and J genes are TRBV28 and TRBJ1-4, with 8 nucleotides matching TRBD1. This CDR3 has 16 residues. Germline CDR1 MDHEN, CDR2 SYDVKM. After removal of 3 bases from V and 7 bases from J, the junction contained 10 bases not matched to a gene. The CDR3 spells CASSLGRGQLGEKLFF. The CDR3 DNA is TGTGCCAGCAGTTTGGGCAGGGGGCAGCTGGGTGAAAAACTGTTTTTT.